The present T cell receptor beta chain was sequenced within a study of identical twins. This CDR3 contains 16 residues. The germline CDR1 and CDR2 sequences are LGHNA and YNFKEQ. Deletions cut 0 bases from V and 5 bases from J, with 14 bases between. General study points: Weaker excess twin sharing was seen among beta out-of-frame sequences.

A universal primer site came from template switching; cDNA carried unique molecular identifiers. TCRdb reprocessed the 5' RACE reads via MiXCR and lists one record per CDR3 protein. Of roughly 710,000 distinct CDR3 sequences in the sample, approximately 6% were seen once. As for this clonotype: Its antigen is not identified.

V gene TRBV4-2 combines with J gene TRBJ2-1, with D unresolved. The clonotype comes from a man aged 18 to 29 in good health. The specimen sequenced was naive T cells sorted from blood. DNA for the CDR3: TGTGCCAGCAGCCAAGATCACGGAACCTGGGACAATGAGCAGTTCTTC. It yields the protein CASSQDHGTWDNEQFF.